Included here is one T cell receptor (beta chain) sequence, with context. Its antigen remains unidentified. This entry comes from a study of cytomegalovirus exposure and HLA in healthy donors. Study as a whole: Unique TCRs from HLA-typed donors, roughly 89 million of them, were held in an early data release.

This PCR relied on a set of 60 Vbeta primers and 13 Jbeta primers. This table comes from immunoSEQ multiplex PCR, and its TCRdb copy is limited to in-frame clones, with some not included. The data hold approximately 300,000 clones, with around 80% observed a single time. Findings and limits, study-wide: Association of a missense DCLRE1C variant with TCR beta V- and J-gene trimming was reported in a later analysis. Whilst most TCR sequences proved rare, a subset of public TCRs occurred across many donors. The sole available immune exposure information was CMV serostatus.

This CDR3 contains 15 residues. Germline CDR1 reads MNHEY; CDR2 reads SVGAGI. Trimming cost V 1 base and J 9 bases; bases outside gene matches: 4. This receptor was taken from a girl aged 2 to 10 in good health and CMV-seronegative. V gene TRBV6-5 combines with J gene TRBJ1-6, with 9 bases fitting TRBD1. Sequences were obtained from PBMCs. The CDR3 protein is CASSYWTGEASPLHF. The CDR3 DNA is TGTGCCAGCAGTTACTGGACAGGGGAAGCTTCACCCCTCCACTTT.